Below, 13 T cell receptor beta chains from the same sample are listed, as sequenced in a study of CD8 T cells in ankylosing spondylitis. Study-wide results and caveats: A motif of 7 to 9 highly homologous TCR beta variants was seen as apparently characteristic of ankylosing spondylitis blood.

Antigen specificity for these receptors is unknown. TCRdb re-derived calls from the 5' RACE reads in MiXCR, one entry per CDR3 protein. The sample consists of some 700,000 distinct CDR3 sequences, over 15% of them appearing once. Sequencing used blood, either unsorted or a sorted T cell fraction (not recorded which). These receptors all come from a male donor with ankylosing spondylitis.

This clonotype has more than one count but fewer than ten. V is TRBV6-1 and J is TRBJ1-2; maybe TRBD1 (5 bases). Looked up from germline, CDR1 is MNHNS and CDR2 is SASEGT. This CDR3 is 14 amino acids long. Trimming left V 6 bases short and J 3 bases short, with 14 bases between. This CDR3 is CASRKKDKDYGYTF. Here the CDR3 DNA reads TGTGCCAGCAGAAAAAAGGACAAGGACTATGGCTACACCTTC.

This clonotype was observed a handful of times. The gene calls are TRBV7-9 and TRBJ1-2; D call uncertain. The CDR3 is 12 residues long. The V gene lost 6 bases and the J gene lost 7 bases, with 12 bases spanning the gap. CDR1 is SEHNR and CDR2 is FQNEAQ in the germline V gene (reference sequence). The CDR3 DNA reads as TGTGCCAGCAGTGAGGGCCCCGTTGGCTACACCTTC. It specifies CASSEGPVGYTF.

J is TRBJ2-1 and V is TRBV5-1, with 8 bases matching TRBD1. The ends lost 5 bases at V and 12 bases at J; junction bases unmatched: 7. Per the germline V gene, CDR1 is SGHRS and CDR2 is YFSETQ. This CDR3 is 12 amino acids long. DNA for the CDR3: TGCGCCAGCAGGGACCCAGGGACAGGGCAGTTCTTC. It yields the protein CASRDPGTGQFF. Variable domain in full (rest from reference TRBV5-1 and TRBJ2-1): KAGVTQTPRYLIKTRGQQVTLSCSPISGHRSVSWYQQTPGQGLQFLFEYFSETQRNKGNFPGRFSGRQFSNSRSEMNVSTLELGDSALYLCASRDPGTGQFFGPGTRLTVL.

The V and J genes are TRBV6-5 and TRBJ2-3, with D possibly called TRBD1 or TRBD2 (5 bases each). V was cut by 0 bases and J by 1 base, with 8 bases left in between. The CDR3 totals 15 residues. Germline assignment: CDR1 MNHEY and CDR2 SVGAGI. The CDR3 sequence is CASSYSGDGTDTQYF. The CDR3 DNA reads as TGTGCCAGCAGTTACTCGGGGGATGGCACAGATACGCAGTATTTT.

A few counts support this clonotype. V usage is TRBV11-3 and J usage is TRBJ2-2, with 8 positions matching TRBD2. This CDR3 spans 15 amino acids. Per the germline V gene, CDR1 is SGHNT and CDR2 is YENEEA. The trim removed 3 bases at V and 5 bases at J, leaving 5 bases unmatched. CDR3 residues: CASSFVTSGTGELFF. CDR3 in DNA: TGTGCCAGCAGCTTCGTAACTAGCGGTACCGGGGAGCTGTTTTTT.

This clonotype has a handful of counts. The chain uses TRBV12-3 or TRBV12-4 and TRBJ1-2, with TRBD1 matching 7 bases. CDR3 size: 14 residues. The V and J ends lost 5 bases and 6 bases, in that order; junction bases with no gene match: 9. The CDR3 loop reads CASSRQGGMDGYTF. The DNA for the CDR3 is TGTGCCAGCAGTCGACAGGGAGGTATGGATGGCTACACCTTC.

J is TRBJ2-3 and V is TRBV12-3 or TRBV12-4, with TRBD1 matching 11 bases. V was clipped by 5 bases and J by 2 bases; unmatched bases: 12. There are 18 residues in the CDR3. The CDR3, as DNA: TGTGCCAGCAGTGCCCCCTTTTGGACAGGGGGCATCACAGATACGCAGTATTTT. Protein product: CASSAPFWTGGITDTQYF.

This clonotype was picked up many times. V and J are TRBV20-1 and TRBJ2-1; D uncertain. The CDR3 extends over 13 amino acids. Germline CDR1 is DFQATT and CDR2 is SNEGSKA (reference sequence). Trimming pared 2 bases from V and 5 bases from J, leaving 10 bases between. The CDR3 DNA reads TGCAGTGCTAGATCGCAGGTTCACAATGAGCAGTTCTTC. Protein: CSARSQVHNEQFF.

V usage is TRBV25-1 and J usage is TRBJ2-7; D may correspond to TRBD1 or TRBD2 (6 bases each). Germline CDR1 and CDR2: MGHDK and SYGVNS. V was shortened by 5 bases and J by 3 bases, with 14 bases between the two germline ends. There are 14 residues in the CDR3. The CDR3 here is CASSQGGQFYEQYF. The CDR3 DNA sequence: TGTGCCAGCAGTCAAGGGGGGCAGTTCTACGAGCAGTACTTC.

This clonotype showed up just a few times. The chain uses TRBV10-3 and TRBJ2-3, with 9 bases fitting TRBD2. The V gene's germline CDR1 is ENHRY and CDR2 SYGVKD. V shed 10 bases, J shed 1 base, and the junction held 15 bases outside the gene matches. The CDR3 contains 17 residues. The CDR3: CATAPGLALRGTDTQYF. The DNA of the CDR3 is TGTGCCACCGCGCCGGGACTAGCCCTCCGTGGCACAGATACGCAGTATTTT.

This sequence joins TRBV5-1 and TRBJ2-7; possibly TRBD1 for D (5 bases). The germline V gene encodes CDR1 SGHRS and CDR2 YFSETQ. CDR3 length: 17 residues. The V end lost 0 bases, the J end lost 0 bases, and 16 bases lay between the germline ends. The CDR3 DNA follows: TGCGCCAGCAGCTTGGGTAGGGGAAGTATACCCTCCTACGAGCAGTACTTC. Translation gives CASSLGRGSIPSYEQYF.

The sample holds a few counts of this clonotype. The rearrangement uses TRBV3-1 and TRBJ1-3, with 8 bases that match TRBD1. The CDR3 extends over 17 amino acids. Germline V gives CDR1 LGHDT, CDR2 YNNKEL (reference sequence). Trimming took 1 base from V and 1 from J; bases not matched to a gene: 6. The CDR3 coding sequence is TGTGCCAGCAGCCAAGGACTTCGGGACAGGTCTGGAAACACCATATATTTT. It yields the protein CASSQGLRDRSGNTIYF.

The V and J genes are TRBV7-9 and TRBJ2-2; 7 bases line up with TRBD1. The CDR3 contains 16 residues. Germline V gene sequence: CDR1 SEHNR, CDR2 FQNEAQ (reference sequence). Trimming took 2 bases from V and 4 from J; bases not matched to a gene: 7. CDR3 DNA: TGTGCCAGCAGCTTAACCGGGACAGTTACCACCGGGGAGCTGTTTTTT. Translation gives CASSLTGTVTTGELFF. Full variable domain (remainder filled in from reference TRBV7-9 and TRBJ2-2): DTGVSQNPRHKITKRGQNVTFRCDPISEHNRLYWYRQTLGQGPEFLTYFQNEAQLEKSRLLSDRFSAERPKGSFSTLEIQRTEQGDSAMYLCASSLTGTVTTGELFFGEGSRLTVL.